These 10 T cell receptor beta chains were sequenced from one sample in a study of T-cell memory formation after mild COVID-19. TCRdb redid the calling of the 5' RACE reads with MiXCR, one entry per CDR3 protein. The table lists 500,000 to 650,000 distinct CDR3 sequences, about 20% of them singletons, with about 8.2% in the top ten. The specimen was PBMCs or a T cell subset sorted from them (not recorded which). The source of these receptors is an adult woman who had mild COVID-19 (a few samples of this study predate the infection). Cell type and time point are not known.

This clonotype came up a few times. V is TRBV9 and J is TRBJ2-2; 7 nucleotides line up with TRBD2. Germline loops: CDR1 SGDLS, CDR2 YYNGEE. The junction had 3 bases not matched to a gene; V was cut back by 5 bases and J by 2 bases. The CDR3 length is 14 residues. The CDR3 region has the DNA TGTGCCAGCAGGACTAGCCCCAACACCGGGGAGCTGTTTTTT. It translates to CASRTSPNTGELFF.

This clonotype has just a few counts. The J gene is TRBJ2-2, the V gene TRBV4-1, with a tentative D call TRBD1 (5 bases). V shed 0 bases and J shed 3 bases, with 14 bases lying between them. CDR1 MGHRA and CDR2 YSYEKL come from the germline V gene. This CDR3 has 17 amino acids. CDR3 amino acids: CASSQDQGQGYTGELFF. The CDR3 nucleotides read TGCGCCAGCAGCCAAGATCAAGGGCAGGGTTACACCGGGGAGCTGTTTTTT.

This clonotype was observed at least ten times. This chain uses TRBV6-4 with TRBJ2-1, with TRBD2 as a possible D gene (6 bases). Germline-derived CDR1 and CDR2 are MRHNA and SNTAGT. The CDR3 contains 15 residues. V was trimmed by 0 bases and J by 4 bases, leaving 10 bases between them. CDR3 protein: CASSDSSGSYNEQFF. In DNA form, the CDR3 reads TGTGCCAGCAGTGACTCTAGCGGCTCTTACAATGAGCAGTTCTTC.

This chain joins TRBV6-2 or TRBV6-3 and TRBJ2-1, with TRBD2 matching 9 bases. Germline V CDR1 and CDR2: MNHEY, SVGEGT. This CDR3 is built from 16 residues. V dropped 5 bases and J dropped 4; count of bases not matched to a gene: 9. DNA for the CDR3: TGTGCCAGCAGTCCCCATAGCGGGAGAACATACAATGAGCAGTTCTTC. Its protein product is CASSPHSGRTYNEQFF.

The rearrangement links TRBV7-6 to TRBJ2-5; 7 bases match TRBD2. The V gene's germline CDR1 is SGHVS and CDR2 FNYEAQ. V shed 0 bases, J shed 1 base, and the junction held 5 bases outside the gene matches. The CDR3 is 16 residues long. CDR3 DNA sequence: TGTGCCAGCAGCTTAGCGCCCGCGGGGGTCCAAGAGACCCAGTACTTC. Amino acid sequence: CASSLAPAGVQETQYF.

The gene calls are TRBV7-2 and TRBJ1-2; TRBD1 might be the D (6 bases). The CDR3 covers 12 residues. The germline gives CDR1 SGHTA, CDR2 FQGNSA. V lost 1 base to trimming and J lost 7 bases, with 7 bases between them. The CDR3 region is CASSLDRAGYTF. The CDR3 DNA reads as TGTGCCAGCAGCTTAGACAGGGCTGGCTACACCTTC.

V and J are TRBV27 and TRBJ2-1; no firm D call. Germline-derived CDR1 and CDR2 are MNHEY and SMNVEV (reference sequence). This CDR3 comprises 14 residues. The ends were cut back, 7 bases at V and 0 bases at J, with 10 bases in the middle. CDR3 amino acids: CASKGRSSYNEQFF. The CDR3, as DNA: TGTGCCAGCAAAGGACGGAGCTCCTACAATGAGCAGTTCTTC.

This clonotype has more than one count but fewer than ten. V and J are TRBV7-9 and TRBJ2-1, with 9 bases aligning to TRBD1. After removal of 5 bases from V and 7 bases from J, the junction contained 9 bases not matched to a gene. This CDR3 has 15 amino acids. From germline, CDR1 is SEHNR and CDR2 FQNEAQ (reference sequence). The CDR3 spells CASSPPGQGWNEQFF. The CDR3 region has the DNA TGTGCCAGCAGCCCACCGGGACAGGGATGGAATGAGCAGTTCTTC.

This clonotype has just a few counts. CDR3 nucleotide sequence: TGTGCCACCAGTGATTTAGGCGTCTACAATGAGCAGTTCTTC. It encodes CATSDLGVYNEQFF. The chain links TRBV24-1 to TRBJ2-1; no clear D. The V gene lost 1 base and the J gene lost 3 bases, with 6 bases spanning the gap. CDR3 size: 14 residues. Germline lookup yields CDR1 KGHDR and CDR2 SFDVKD.

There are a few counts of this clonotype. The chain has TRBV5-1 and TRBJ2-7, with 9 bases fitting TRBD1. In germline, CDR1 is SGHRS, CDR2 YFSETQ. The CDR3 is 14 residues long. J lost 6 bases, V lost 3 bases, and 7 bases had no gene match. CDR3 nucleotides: TGCGCCAGCAGCTGGGGACAGGGCTCCCTCGAGCAGTACTTC. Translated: CASSWGQGSLEQYF.